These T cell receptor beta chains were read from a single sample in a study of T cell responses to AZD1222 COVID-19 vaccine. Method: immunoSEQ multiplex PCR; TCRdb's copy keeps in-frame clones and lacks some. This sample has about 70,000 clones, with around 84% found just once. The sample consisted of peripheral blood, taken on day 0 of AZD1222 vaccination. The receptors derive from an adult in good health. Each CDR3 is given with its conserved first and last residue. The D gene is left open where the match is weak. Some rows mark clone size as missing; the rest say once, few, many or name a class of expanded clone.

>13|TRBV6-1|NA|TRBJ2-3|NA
TGTGCCAGCAGTGAATTTGGACGGGGATCGCAGTATTTT
CASSEFGRGSQYF
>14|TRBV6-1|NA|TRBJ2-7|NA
TGTGCCAGCACCTCTAGGACCGTGGACTACGAGCAGTACTTC
CASTSRTVDYEQYF
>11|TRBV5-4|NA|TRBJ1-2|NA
TGTGCCAGCAGCTTGACGGGAAGCTACACCTTC
CASSLTGSYTF
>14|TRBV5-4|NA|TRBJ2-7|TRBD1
TGTGCCAGCAGCTCGAAGACAGGGGGTGGCGAGCAGTACTTC
CASSSKTGGGEQYF
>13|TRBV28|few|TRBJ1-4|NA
TGTGCCAGCAGTTCACCCGGCACGGAAAAACTGTTTTTT
CASSSPGTEKLFF
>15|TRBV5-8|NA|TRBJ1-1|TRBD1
TGTGCCAGCAGCGGCGGGACAGGCGTAAACACTGAAGCTTTCTTT
CASSGGTGVNTEAFF
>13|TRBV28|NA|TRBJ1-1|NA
TGTGCCAGCAGTTGGGACTGGAACACTGAAGCTTTCTTT
CASSWDWNTEAFF
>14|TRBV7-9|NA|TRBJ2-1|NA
TGTGCCAGCTCACTAATGGAAGGTTACAATGAGCAGTTCTTC
CASSLMEGYNEQFF
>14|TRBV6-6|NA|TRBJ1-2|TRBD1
TGTGCCAGCAGTTCGACAGGGGCCAGCTATGGCTACACCTTC
CASSSTGASYGYTF
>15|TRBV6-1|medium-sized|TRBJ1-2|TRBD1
TGTGCCAGCAGTGAAGTGACAGGGGAGGGCTATGGCTACACCTTC
CASSEVTGEGYGYTF
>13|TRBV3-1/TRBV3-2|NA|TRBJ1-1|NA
TGTGCCAGCAGCCAAGTTTTGAGTCAGGGAGCTTTCTTT
CASSQVLSQGAFF
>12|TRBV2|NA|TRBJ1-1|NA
TGTGCCAGCAGTGAATCGGGGGGTATAGCTTTCTTT
CASSESGGIAFF
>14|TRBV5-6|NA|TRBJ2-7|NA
TGTGCCAGCAGCTTGGAACCAGGGGGGAACGAGCAGTACTTC
CASSLEPGGNEQYF
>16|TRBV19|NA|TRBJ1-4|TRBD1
TGTGCCAGTAGTACCCGGGACAGGGGTTATAATGAAAAACTGTTTTTT
CASSTRDRGYNEKLFF
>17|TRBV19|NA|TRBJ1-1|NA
TGTGCCAGTACGGAACACCCACCGAAAACAATGAACACTGAAGCTTTCTTT
CASTEHPPKTMNTEAFF
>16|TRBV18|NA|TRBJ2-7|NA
TGTGCCAGCTCCCTCCTAGACCCTCGAGGGGCCTACGAGCAGTACTTC
CASSLLDPRGAYEQYF
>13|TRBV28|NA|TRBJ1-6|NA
TGTGCCAGCACCCTGATTCATAATTCACCCCTCCACTTT
CASTLIHNSPLHF
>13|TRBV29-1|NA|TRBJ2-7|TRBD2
TGCAGCGCCCAAGCCAGCGGGGGGCGCGAGCAGTACTTC
CSAQASGGREQYF
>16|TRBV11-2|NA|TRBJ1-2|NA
TGTGCCAGCAGCGGGGTCGGCAGAAGACGTTCTAATGGCTACACCTTC
CASSGVGRRRSNGYTF
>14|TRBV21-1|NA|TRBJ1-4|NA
TGTGCCAGTCCCCGGCCCCAGGTCGAGGAAAAACTGTTTTTT
CASPRPQVEEKLFF
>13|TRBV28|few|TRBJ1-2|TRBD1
TGTGCCAGCAGTTTGGCAGGGGGCAATGGCTACACCTTC
CASSLAGGNGYTF
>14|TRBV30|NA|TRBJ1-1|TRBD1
TGTGCCTGGAGTAGGGACAGCATGAACACTGAAGCTTTCTTT
CAWSRDSMNTEAFF
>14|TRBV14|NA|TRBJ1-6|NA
TGTGCCAGCAGCCAAGTGTCAGGGCCATCACCCCTCCACTTT
CASSQVSGPSPLHF
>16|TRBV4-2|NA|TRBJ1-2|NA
TGTGCCAGCAGCCAAGATGCCGCCCTAGGAAACTATGGCTACACCTTC
CASSQDAALGNYGYTF
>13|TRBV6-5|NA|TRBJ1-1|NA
TGTGCCAGCACCAGATGGGTGAACACTGAAGCTTTCTTT
CASTRWVNTEAFF
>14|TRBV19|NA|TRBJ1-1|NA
TGTGCCAGTAGTATTCGGGCAGGGATGCCTGAAGCTTTCTTT
CASSIRAGMPEAFF
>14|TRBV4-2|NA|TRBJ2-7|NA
TGTGCCAGCAGCCAAGAGGACAGTTCCTACGAGCAGTACTTC
CASSQEDSSYEQYF
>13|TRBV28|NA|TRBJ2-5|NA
TGTGCCAGCATCCCCGGAGCCCAAGAGACCCAGTACTTC
CASIPGAQETQYF
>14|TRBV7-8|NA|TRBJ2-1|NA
TGTGCCAGCAGCTTAGTAGCGGCGGGCAATGAGCAGTTCTTC
CASSLVAAGNEQFF
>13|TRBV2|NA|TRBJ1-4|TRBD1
TGTGCCATCCACTCCAGGGACAGTGAAAAACTGTTTTTT
CAIHSRDSEKLFF
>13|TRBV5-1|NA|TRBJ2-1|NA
TGCGCCAGCAGCTCCTTAGAGGGGCCAGAGCAGTTCTTC
CASSSLEGPEQFF
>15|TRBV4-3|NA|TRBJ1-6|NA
TGCGCCAGCAGCCTCCTCGGCAGTTATAATTCACCCCTCCACTTT
CASSLLGSYNSPLHF
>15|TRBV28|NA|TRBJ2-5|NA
TGTGCCAGCAGTTTGGGGGGGGCCCGTGGTGAGACCCAGTACTTC
CASSLGGARGETQYF
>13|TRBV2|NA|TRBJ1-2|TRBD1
TGTGCCAGCAGAAACAGGGGCCAGTATGGCTACACCTTC
CASRNRGQYGYTF
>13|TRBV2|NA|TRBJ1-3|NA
TGTGCCAGCAGTGATGAAGTAGGAAACACCATATATTTT
CASSDEVGNTIYF
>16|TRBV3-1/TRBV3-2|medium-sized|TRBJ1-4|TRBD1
TGTGCCAGCAGCCAAGAAGGGACAGGGACTAGCGAAAAACTGTTTTTT
CASSQEGTGTSEKLFF
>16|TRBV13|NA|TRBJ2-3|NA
TGTGCCAGCAGCTCAGTAGAGGCTGGGATTACAGATACGCAGTATTTT
CASSSVEAGITDTQYF
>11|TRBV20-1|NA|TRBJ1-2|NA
TGCAGTGCTAGTCGCCCGTATGGCTACACCTTC
CSASRPYGYTF
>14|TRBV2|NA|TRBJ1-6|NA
TGTGCCAGCAGAACTGCCCCCTATAATTCACCCCTCCACTTT
CASRTAPYNSPLHF
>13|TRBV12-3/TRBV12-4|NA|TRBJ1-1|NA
TGTGCCAGCACTCCCCAAACGAACACTGAAGCTTTCTTT
CASTPQTNTEAFF